A single T cell receptor beta chain is shown here with its context. A second PCR of about 7 to 12 cycles used a sample-barcoded 5' primer and a J-beta primer mix. TCRdb re-called the 5' RACE reads with MiXCR, one entry per CDR3 protein. Of roughly 1 million distinct CDR3 sequences in the sample, 20% to 25% were seen once. Germline V gene data show CDR1 as SGHVS and CDR2 as FQNEAQ. CDR3 length equals 13 residues. V was cut by 4 bases and J by 0 bases, with 4 bases left in between. These data are taken from a study of blood T cells in healthy people across ages. These records were also assigned to another study, of T cells of mothers and their children.

Sample: blood. This clonotype originated in a girl aged 2 to 10 in good health. J is TRBJ1-3 and V is TRBV7-8; D not certain. In DNA, the CDR3 is TGTGCCAGCAGCTACGCCTCTGGAAACACCATATATTTT. This sequence encodes CASSYASGNTIYF.